The 32 T cell receptor beta chains in this list originate from one sample, sequenced in a study of cytomegalovirus exposure and HLA in healthy donors (dated by TCRdb to 2015 to 2018). Library creation used the immunoSEQ multiplex PCR assay. The multiplex PCR relied on a mix of 60 forward primers for TCR Vbeta segments and 13 reverse primers for TCR Jbeta segments. TCRdb provides this immuneACCESS table in a form limited to in-frame rearrangements. Some clones are lacking; in checked studies, under half of them reflect an unresolved V gene, and why the rest are absent is not known. For this sample there are roughly 170,000 clones; 80% to 85% appear just once. 1% of the sample goes to the ten largest clones. Sequencing was performed on PBMCs. These receptors were obtained from a man aged 25-45 years in good health and CMV-seronegative.

The chain is built from TRBV6-5 and TRBJ1-2; weak D call: TRBD1 (5 bases). V was clipped by 5 bases and J by 9 bases, with 10 bases between them. Germline V CDR1 and CDR2: MNHEY, SVGAGI. CDR3 size: 11 residues. DNA for the CDR3: TGTGCCAGCAGTATATCAGGGAGCTACACCTTC. This sequence encodes CASSISGSYTF.

This clone was recorded a few times. The chain employs TRBV5-1 and TRBJ1-4; 8 bases are shared with TRBD1. Germline V gene data show CDR1 as SGHRS and CDR2 as YFSETQ. The CDR3 is made up of 16 amino acids. The V and J ends lost 5 bases and 5 bases, in that order; junction bases with no gene match: 11. DNA for the CDR3: TGCGCCAGCAGAGGTCCCTCAGGGGGCTGGAATGAAAAACTGTTTTTT. Amino acids: CASRGPSGGWNEKLFF.

The chain carries TRBV5-5 and TRBJ2-7; 7 positions agree with TRBD2. The CDR3 loop spans 15 amino acids. Germline V CDR1 and CDR2: SGHKS, YYEKEE (reference sequence). The ends lost 5 bases at V and 5 bases at J; junction bases unmatched: 13. CDR3 nucleotide sequence: TGTGCCAGCAGTTGGTTAGGCGGGAGCGGGAACGAGCAGTACTTC. This codes for CASSWLGGSGNEQYF.

This rearrangement joins TRBV6-4 to TRBJ2-2, with D maybe TRBD2 (7 bases). CDR3 size: 17 residues. With 3 bases removed from V and 0 bases from J, the gap between germline ends came to 14 bases. Germline V lookup: CDR1 MRHNA, CDR2 SNTAGT. CDR3 bases: TGTGCCAGCAGTGATAGGGGGGGTTCCTCGAACACCGGGGAGCTGTTTTTT. Translation gives CASSDRGGSSNTGELFF.

The V and J genes are TRBV7-9 and TRBJ1-4, with 7 bases identical to TRBD1. V was pared by 3 bases and J by 6 bases, with 4 bases of the junction left unmatched. From germline, CDR1 is SEHNR and CDR2 FQNEAQ (reference sequence). The CDR3 totals 14 residues. The CDR3 sequence: CASSFLTGYEKLFF. The CDR3 bases are TGTGCCAGCAGCTTCTTGACAGGGTATGAAAAACTGTTTTTT.

The V gene is TRBV7-9, the J gene TRBJ2-3, with D possibly being TRBD1 (5 bases). There are 14 residues in the CDR3. V lost 2 bases and J lost 5, with 11 bases in between. In germline, CDR1 is SEHNR, CDR2 FQNEAQ (reference sequence). CDR3 DNA: TGTGCCAGCAGCTTAAAGGGAAGGGGAGATACGCAGTATTTT. It translates to CASSLKGRGDTQYF.

V and J are TRBV30 and TRBJ1-1; D unclear. This CDR3 region has 14 residues. V lost 2 bases, J lost 0 bases, and 10 bases lay in between. Germline loops: CDR1 GTSNPN, CDR2 SVGIG (reference sequence). In DNA form, the CDR3 reads TGTGCCTGGAGTCTAGGGAGGGTGAACACTGAAGCTTTCTTT. Its translation: CAWSLGRVNTEAFF.

The rearrangement joins TRBV7-9 to TRBJ2-1, with 8 nucleotides matching TRBD2. Looked up from germline, CDR1 is SEHNR and CDR2 is FQNEAQ (reference sequence). The CDR3 length is 15 residues. J gave up 1 base and V 4 bases, and 3 bases lay outside the gene matches. The CDR3 coding sequence is TGTGCCAGCAGCTGGACTAGCTTATCCTACAATGAGCAGTTCTTC. This sequence encodes CASSWTSLSYNEQFF. Together with reference TRBV7-9 and TRBJ2-1, the CDR3 gives the full variable domain: DTGVSQNPRHKITKRGQNVTFRCDPISEHNRLYWYRQTLGQGPEFLTYFQNEAQLEKSRLLSDRFSAERPKGSFSTLEIQRTEQGDSAMYLCASSWTSLSYNEQFFGPGTRLTVL.

CDR3 nucleotides: TGTGCCTGGAGTGTGAAGGGACAGTTAAGCACAGATACGCAGTATTTT. This gives the protein CAWSVKGQLSTDTQYF. This rearrangement joins TRBV30 to TRBJ2-3, with 7 bases lining up with TRBD1. CDR1 is GTSNPN and CDR2 is SVGIG in the germline V gene (reference sequence). Unmatched junction bases numbered 6, after V lost 0 bases and J lost 0 bases. The CDR3 loop spans 16 amino acids.

The chain recombines TRBV7-9 with TRBJ1-5; perhaps TRBD1 as D (5 bases). Looked up from germline, CDR1 is SEHNR and CDR2 is FQNEAQ (reference sequence). This CDR3 spans 15 amino acids. The ends were cut back, 5 bases at V and 6 bases at J, with 17 bases in the middle. In nucleotides, the CDR3 is TGTGCCAGCAGCCGCGGAGACAGCGGGGGTCAGCCCCAGCATTTT. This sequence encodes CASSRGDSGGQPQHF.

The CDR3 region has the DNA TGTGCCAGCAGCATAGGACAGGGGAGAAAACTGTTTTTT. It encodes CASSIGQGRKLFF. The chain employs TRBV7-2 and TRBJ1-4, with 9 positions matching TRBD1. After removal of 5 bases from V and 10 bases from J, the junction contained 5 bases not matched to a gene. CDR3 length: 13 residues. Germline CDR1 is SGHTA and CDR2 is FQGNSA.

About this clone: The same CDR3 arises from other DNA sequences in this sample as well. This sequence joins TRBV5-1 and TRBJ1-1, with 7 bases identical to TRBD1. V was pared by 4 bases and J by 0 bases, with 3 bases of the junction left unmatched. The CDR3 is made up of 14 amino acids. CDR1 and CDR2 (germline): SGHRS, YFSETQ. The CDR3 reads CASSRQGMNTEAFF. CDR3 sequence (DNA): TGCGCCAGCAGCAGACAGGGCATGAACACTGAAGCTTTCTTT.

The rearrangement uses TRBV28 and TRBJ2-7; 12 bases agree with TRBD2. There are 16 residues in the CDR3. The J segment lost 4 bases and the V segment lost 4 bases, leaving 8 bases of the junction unmatched. CDR1 and CDR2 from the germline V gene are MDHEN and SYDVKM. CDR3 DNA: TGTGCCAGCAGTTGGCTAGCGGGGGGGCATCAGTACGAGCAGTACTTC. Translated: CASSWLAGGHQYEQYF.

This chain uses TRBV4-2 with TRBJ2-3; 9 positions agree with TRBD2. The CDR3 sequence is 16 residues long. J gave up 5 bases and V 1 base, and 7 bases lay outside the gene matches. Looked up from germline, CDR1 is LGHNA and CDR2 is YNFKEQ. The CDR3: CASSQGSGGTVDTQYF. In DNA, the CDR3 is TGTGCCAGCAGCCAAGGAAGCGGGGGGACCGTAGATACGCAGTATTTT.

This clone was counted only a few times. This rearrangement joins TRBV4-3 to TRBJ1-5; 7 bases align to TRBD1. There are 16 residues in the CDR3. The V segment lost 1 base and the J segment 0 bases; nucleotides outside the gene matches: 3. Germline CDR1 and CDR2: LGHNA and YSLEER. CDR3 in DNA: TGCGCCAGCAGCCAAGCGGGGACAGCTAGCAATCAGCCCCAGCATTTT. Protein product: CASSQAGTASNQPQHF.

This chain connects TRBV7-2 to TRBJ1-4, with no clear D. V dropped 5 bases and J dropped 4 bases, with 11 bases sitting between them. Germline V gene data show CDR1 as SGHTA and CDR2 as FQGNSA. The CDR3 totals 14 residues. The CDR3 loop reads CASSAGGRNEKLFF. CDR3 DNA sequence: TGTGCCAGCAGCGCCGGCGGCCGTAATGAAAAACTGTTTTTT.

The chain uses TRBV7-9 and TRBJ1-4; D is uncertain. This CDR3 is built from 15 residues. Per germline, CDR1 SEHNR and CDR2 FQNEAQ (reference sequence). The V end was cut by 4 bases, the J end by 6 bases, with 15 bases between. CDR3 amino acids: CASSSSAGSDEKLFF. Here the CDR3 DNA reads TGTGCCAGCAGCTCCAGCGCCGGTTCGGATGAAAAACTGTTTTTT.

The rearrangement uses TRBV4-2 and TRBJ1-3; tentatively, D is TRBD1 (6 bases). The germline V and J ends were trimmed by 0 bases and 3 bases, with 12 bases remaining between them. From germline, CDR1 is LGHNA and CDR2 YNFKEQ. This CDR3 is built from 16 residues. CDR3 DNA sequence: TGTGCCAGCAGCCAAGATGGTAGGGGGTTTGGAAACACCATATATTTT. Amino acid sequence: CASSQDGRGFGNTIYF.

V is TRBV2 and J is TRBJ2-3; D might be TRBD1 (6 bases). The germline V and J ends were trimmed by 10 bases and 4 bases, with 21 bases remaining between them. CDR3 length: 15 amino acids. Germline values: CDR1 SNHLY, CDR2 FYNNEI. CDR3 sequence: CATLRGVSMADTQYF. In DNA, the CDR3 is TGTGCCACCCTCAGGGGAGTTAGTATGGCAGATACGCAGTATTTT.

V gene TRBV7-6 combines with J gene TRBJ1-6, with 8 nucleotides matching TRBD1. CDR1 SGHVS and CDR2 FNYEAQ come from the germline V gene. With V trimmed by 5 bases and J by 2 bases, 2 bases remained unmatched. This CDR3 has 15 amino acids. CDR3 DNA: TGTGCCAGCAGCCAACAGGGGGCCTATAATTCACCCCTCCACTTT. Translated: CASSQQGAYNSPLHF.

This chain connects TRBV14 to TRBJ1-6; 10 nucleotides match TRBD1. V lost 0 bases to trimming and J lost 8 bases; unmatched junction nucleotides: 4. Germline lookup yields CDR1 SGHDN and CDR2 FVKESK. This CDR3 has 16 residues. The CDR3 loop is CASSQDTGTGDSPLHF. The CDR3 DNA reads as TGTGCCAGCAGCCAAGATACCGGGACAGGGGATTCACCCCTCCACTTT. The variable domain in full, completed from reference TRBV14 and TRBJ1-6, reads EAGVTQFPSHSVIEKGQTVTLRCDPISGHDNLYWYRRVMGKEIKFLLHFVKESKQDESGMPNNRFLAERTGGTYSTLKVQPAELEDSGVYFCASSQDTGTGDSPLHFGNGTRLTVT.

This chain connects TRBV4-2 to TRBJ2-1, with 10 bases aligning to TRBD2. V lost 3 bases and J lost 6; bases outside the gene matches: 5. Germline V gives CDR1 LGHNA, CDR2 YNFKEQ. This CDR3 has 15 residues. The CDR3 DNA follows: TGTGCCAGCAGCCAGGCCGGGACTAGCGCCAATGAGCAGTTCTTC. This codes for CASSQAGTSANEQFF.

This chain uses TRBV4-2 with TRBJ2-3, with D possibly being TRBD1 (6 bases). The germline V gene has CDR1 LGHNA and CDR2 YNFKEQ. V lost 1 base to trimming and J lost 0 bases, with 8 bases between them. CDR3 length: 15 residues. CDR3 sequence: CASSQGTASTDTQYF. CDR3 nucleotide sequence: TGTGCCAGCAGCCAAGGGACAGCTAGCACAGATACGCAGTATTTT.

A single count supports this clone. The chain couples TRBV28 to TRBJ1-1; D is uncertain. The germline gives CDR1 MDHEN, CDR2 SYDVKM. This CDR3 region has 16 residues. V lost 5 bases and J 1 base, leaving 17 bases between the germline ends. CDR3 residues: CASSPSLRGRNTEAFF. The CDR3, as DNA: TGTGCCAGCAGTCCCTCCTTGAGAGGAAGGAACACTGAAGCTTTCTTT.

V is TRBV2 and J is TRBJ2-3; possibly TRBD2 for D (5 bases). Germline assignment: CDR1 SNHLY and CDR2 FYNNEI. The CDR3 has 14 residues. With 10 bases removed from V and 0 bases from J, the gap between germline ends came to 14 bases. The CDR3 DNA sequence: TGTGCCACCATAAAGGGCGGGAGCACAGATACGCAGTATTTT. Encoded protein: CATIKGGSTDTQYF. The variable domain in full, with the rest retrieved from reference TRBV2 and TRBJ2-3, is EPEVTQTPSHQVTQMGQEVILRCVPISNHLYFYWYRQILGQKVEFLVSFYNNEISEKSEIFDDQFSVERPDGSNFTLKIRSTKLEDSAMYFCATIKGGSTDTQYFGPGTRLTVL.

On this clone itself: One end of the junction does not line up with germline, which may come from a read error. The chain couples TRBV19 to TRBJ1-1, with a tentative D call TRBD1 (5 bases). CDR1 is LNHDA, CDR2 SQIVND, per germline (reference sequence). The CDR3 spans 14 residues. The CDR3 coding sequence is TGTTCCAGTCTGGGGCCTTACATGAACACTGAAGCTTTCTTT. It translates to CSSLGPYMNTEAFF. Full variable domain (remainder filled in from reference TRBV19 and TRBJ1-1): DGGITQSPKYLFRKEGQNVTLSCEQNLNHDAMYWYRQDPGQGLRLIYYSQIVNDFQKGDIAEGYSVSREKKESFPLTVTSAQKNPTAFYLCSSLGPYMNTEAFFGQGTRLTVV.

This clone was recorded a few times. The CDR3 bases are TGTGCCAGCTCACCACCAACTAGCGCCACAGATACGCAGTATTTT. Protein: CASSPPTSATDTQYF. V and J are TRBV18 and TRBJ2-3; TRBD2 matches 7 bases. The CDR3 sequence is 15 residues long. Germline V gene lookup returns CDR1 KGHSH and CDR2 LQKENI. V dropped 0 bases and J dropped 2; count of bases not matched to a gene: 2. The whole variable domain, filled in from reference TRBV18 and TRBJ2-3, reads NAGVMQNPRHLVRRRGQEARLRCSPMKGHSHVYWYRQLPEEGLKFMVYLQKENIIDESGMPKERFSAEFPKEGPSILRIQQVVRGDSAAYFCASSPPTSATDTQYFGPGTRLTVL.

The V call is TRBV14, the J call TRBJ2-2; maybe TRBD1 (5 bases). The germline CDR1 and CDR2 sequences are SGHDN and FVKESK. V was clipped by 1 base and J by 7 bases, with 13 bases between them. CDR3 size: 15 residues. CDR3 region: CASSQVGPVGGELFF. The CDR3 DNA reads TGTGCCAGCAGCCAAGTGGGGCCAGTCGGCGGGGAGCTGTTTTTT.

The CDR3 DNA reads as TGTGCCATCACACAGGGGAGCACAGATACGCAGTATTTT. The encoded protein is CAITQGSTDTQYF. The chain links TRBV10-3 to TRBJ2-3; TRBD1 aligns across 7 bases. Trimming at V came to 7 bases and at J to 0 bases, leaving 1 base not matched to a gene. CDR1 ENHRY and CDR2 SYGVKD come from the germline V gene. The CDR3 totals 13 residues.

About this clone: Within the sample, other DNA sequences also encode this same CDR3. This rearrangement joins TRBV5-1 to TRBJ2-1, with TRBD1 matching over 8 bases. This CDR3 comprises 15 residues. Per the germline V gene, CDR1 is SGHRS and CDR2 is YFSETQ. The trim removed 4 bases at V and 4 bases at J, leaving 7 bases unmatched. CDR3 in DNA: TGCGCCAGCAGCCCGCAGGGGGCTACGTACAATGAGCAGTTCTTC. Its protein is CASSPQGATYNEQFF.

V and J are TRBV2 and TRBJ1-4, with 8 nucleotides matching TRBD1. This CDR3 is built from 12 residues. J lost 8 bases, V lost 4 bases, and 0 bases had no gene match. Germline V gene lookup returns CDR1 SNHLY and CDR2 FYNNEI. CDR3 protein: CASSGTGEKLFF. The DNA of the CDR3 is TGTGCCAGCAGTGGGACAGGGGAAAAACTGTTTTTT.

The gene calls are TRBV7-6 and TRBJ2-4; TRBD2 aligns across 8 bases. CDR1 SGHVS and CDR2 FNYEAQ come from the germline V gene. This CDR3 region has 20 residues. Trimming took 2 bases from V and 0 from J; bases not matched to a gene: 15. The CDR3: CASSLLGAAAGGKAKNIQYF. In DNA form, the CDR3 reads TGTGCCAGCAGCTTACTGGGAGCAGCCGCGGGGGGTAAAGCCAAAAACATTCAGTACTTC.